This T cell receptor beta chain emerged from a study of PD-1 blockade in classical Hodgkin lymphoma. Generated by immunoSEQ multiplex PCR, the TCRdb table keeps only in-frame clones and is missing some. The sample lists 57,000 or so clones, around nine tenths occurring once. The V and J ends lost 5 bases and 6 bases, in that order; junction bases with no gene match: 12. Germline V gene lookup returns CDR1 LNHDA and CDR2 SQIVND (reference sequence). The CDR3 spans 15 residues. Time point noted: cycle 4 day 1 (C4D1), after more than 5 weeks of nivolumab. Each patient's relapse followed autologous stem cell transplantation, and brentuximab vedotin exposure varied.

This clonotype was obtained from a human donor with classical Hodgkin lymphoma. The starting material was peripheral blood mononuclear cells (PBMCs), obtained before the fourth cycle of nivolumab. The genes are TRBV19 and TRBJ2-7; 8 positions agree with TRBD1. CDR3 bases: TGTGCCAGTAGTTCTCGACAGGGGTGGACCTCCGAGCAGTACTTC. As protein: CASSSRQGWTSEQYF. Full variable domain (missing parts from reference TRBV19 and TRBJ2-7): DGGITQSPKYLFRKEGQNVTLSCEQNLNHDAMYWYRQDPGQGLRLIYYSQIVNDFQKGDIAEGYSVSREKKESFPLTVTSAQKNPTAFYLCASSSRQGWTSEQYFGPGTRLTVT.